Each of the 8 T cell receptor beta chains below was sequenced from the same sample in a study of identical twins' blood T cells. TCRdb reprocessed the 5' RACE reads with MiXCR, giving one entry per CDR3 protein. This table holds hundreds of thousands of distinct CDR3 sequences, around 30% found once. The sequenced material came from PBMCs. The receptors here all came from a woman aged 18-55 years in good health.

The rearrangement uses TRBV5-1 and TRBJ2-3; the D is unclear. The CDR3 is 12 residues long. In germline, CDR1 is SGHRS, CDR2 YFSETQ. Between the trimmed V and J ends, which lost 5 bases and 4 bases, there was a span of 8 bases. The CDR3 DNA follows: TGCGCCAGCAGGGGCGAGGCAGATACGCAGTATTTT. Translating gives CASRGEADTQYF.

This clonotype was counted at least ten times. This rearrangement joins TRBV13 to TRBJ1-6; D gene ambiguous. CDR1 is PRHDT and CDR2 is FYEKMQ in the germline V gene (reference sequence). The V end lost 5 bases, the J end lost 6 bases, and 17 bases lay between the germline ends. The CDR3 length is 16 residues. The CDR3 sequence: CASSPLVGSRNSPLHF. The CDR3 DNA reads TGTGCCAGCAGCCCCCTGGTTGGCAGTCGTAATTCACCCCTCCACTTT.

About this clonotype itself: A much larger clonotype is one base distant, so this may be a read error. This chain links TRBV20-1 with TRBJ2-4, with TRBD1 as a possible D gene (7 bases). The CDR3 spans 15 residues. Trimming pared 7 bases from V and 2 bases from J, leaving 18 bases between. Germline loops: CDR1 DFQATT, CDR2 SNEGSKA (reference sequence). The CDR3 loop is CSVQGGPSTKNIQYF. The CDR3, as DNA: TGCAGTGTCCAGGGGGGCCCCTCAACCAAAAACATTCAGTACTTC.

The V gene is TRBV9, the J gene TRBJ2-1; D is possibly TRBD2 (5 bases). Deletions cut 3 bases from V and 7 bases from J, with 14 bases between. Per the germline V gene, CDR1 is SGDLS and CDR2 is YYNGEE. The CDR3 covers 14 residues. The CDR3 bases are TGTGCCAGCAGCGGGTGGGCTAGCAAGAATGAGCAGTTCTTC. Protein: CASSGWASKNEQFF.

Comment on this clonotype: A much more abundant neighbour one base away suggests this may be a read error. DNA for the CDR3: TGTGCCAGCAGCCTAGAGGGAGCTAGTGAAAAACTGTTTTTT. It encodes CASSLEGASEKLFF. The chain joins TRBV12-3 or TRBV12-4 to TRBJ1-4; unclear D gene. The CDR3 runs 14 residues. The ends were cut back, 6 bases at V and 7 bases at J, with 15 bases in the middle.

This clonotype appeared a few times. The chain recombines TRBV20-1 with TRBJ1-1; D ambiguous. The V gene's germline CDR1 is DFQATT and CDR2 SNEGSKA (reference sequence). This CDR3 has 13 residues. Trimming left V 5 bases short and J 1 base short, with 11 bases between. As DNA, the CDR3 is TGCAGTGCTCCTACGGGGAGGAACACTGAAGCTTTCTTT. It encodes CSAPTGRNTEAFF.

V and J are TRBV11-2 and TRBJ1-1; D remains ambiguous. This CDR3 is built from 13 residues. The germline CDR1 and CDR2 sequences are SGHAT and FQNNGV. V shed 6 bases and J shed 1 base, with 9 bases lying between them. CDR3 coding DNA: TGTGCCAGCAGGCCATCGGGGAACACTGAAGCTTTCTTT. It yields the protein CASRPSGNTEAFF.

This clonotype was counted between two and nine times. The V gene is TRBV11-1, the J gene TRBJ2-7, with D possibly TRBD2 on 6 matching bases. Per the germline V gene, CDR1 is SGHAT and CDR2 is FQDESV (reference sequence). This CDR3 is 12 amino acids long. V dropped 4 bases and J dropped 6 bases, with 10 bases sitting between them. The chain's CDR3 is CASSSGSSEQYF. CDR3 bases: TGTGCCAGCAGCTCCGGGAGTTCCGAGCAGTACTTC.